This is a list of T cell receptor beta chains from one sample in a study of T cells after yellow fever vaccination. One entry per CDR3 protein, called by TCRdb with MiXCR from the 5' RACE reads. In the table there are 300,000 to 350,000 distinct CDR3 sequences, approximately 4.2% of which are singletons. The sequences come from PBMCs, collected 5 days after the yellow fever booster vaccination. These receptors were obtained from a man aged 18 to 35 who received the YFV17D yellow fever vaccine. Each CDR3 is given with its conserved first and last residue. The D gene is left open where the match is weak. The listing skips clone size in some rows; elsewhere it reads once, few, many or a size class.

D,size,V,J,DNA,CDR3
NA,NA,TRBV4-1,TRBJ1-5,TGCGCCAGCAGTTCCAGGGCGGTTAGCAATCAGCCCCAGCATTTT,CASSSRAVSNQPQHF
NA,few,TRBV24-1,TRBJ2-2,TGTGCCGCCTCACCCGCGAACACCGGGGAGCTGTTTTTT,CAASPANTGELFF
TRBD1,NA,TRBV15,TRBJ2-7,TGTGCCACCAGCAACAGGGGGCTGGGCGAGCAGTACTTC,CATSNRGLGEQYF
NA,few,TRBV4-1,TRBJ1-6,TGCGCCAGCAGCCAAGTCGAACGGGTAGGATCACCCCTCCACTTT,CASSQVERVGSPLHF
NA,NA,TRBV18,TRBJ1-1,TGTGCCAGCTCACCAAATTTAGGGGAGCGCACTGAAGCTTTCTTT,CASSPNLGERTEAFF
NA,few,TRBV5-1,TRBJ1-5,TGCGCCAGCAGCTGGGGACTCCCGCGGTGGCCCCAGCATTTT,CASSWGLPRWPQHF
NA,few,TRBV18,TRBJ1-2,TGTGCCAGCTCGGGGACTGGTAGAGGCTATGGCTACACCTTC,CASSGTGRGYGYTF
NA,many,TRBV7-3,TRBJ2-2,TGTGCCAGCAGCTCCTTAGAAGCCGGGGAGCTGTTTTTT,CASSSLEAGELFF
NA,NA,TRBV6-1,TRBJ1-2,TGTGCCAGCGAGGCCGGGCTAAACTTCTATGGCTACACCTTC,CASEAGLNFYGYTF
NA,NA,TRBV29-1,TRBJ2-2,TGCAGCGTTGGGCAGGCAAGGGAGCTGTTTTTT,CSVGQARELFF
NA,NA,TRBV20-1,TRBJ2-7,TGCAGTGCTAGAGATCATCGGGGGACCTACGAGCAGTACTTC,CSARDHRGTYEQYF
NA,many,TRBV6-2/TRBV6-3,TRBJ1-5,TGTGCCACCACTGAAAACAATCAGCCCCAGCATTTT,CATTENNQPQHF
NA,many,TRBV4-3,TRBJ2-3,TGCGCCAGCAGCCAAGATCTACTAAGCACAGATACGCAGTATTTT,CASSQDLLSTDTQYF
TRBD2,few,TRBV7-3,TRBJ2-5,TGTGCCAGCAGCCGGGGACTACCACAAGAGACCCAGTACTTC,CASSRGLPQETQYF
TRBD2,NA,TRBV6-2/TRBV6-3,TRBJ2-7,TGTGCCAGCAGTTACGGTGCGGGGGACGGAAATACCTACGAGCAGTACTTC,CASSYGAGDGNTYEQYF
NA,NA,TRBV6-5,TRBJ1-4,TGTGCCAGCAGTTACTCGTCAGGGAAGGGTGAAAAACTGTTTTTT,CASSYSSGKGEKLFF
TRBD1,few,TRBV4-1,TRBJ2-2,TGCGCCAGCAGCTTAACCCCGGGACAGAGTAACACCGGGGAGCTGTTTTTT,CASSLTPGQSNTGELFF
NA,NA,TRBV18,TRBJ2-3,TGTGCCAGCTCCACGATGGGGGTGAGAAAAGATACGCAGTATTTT,CASSTMGVRKDTQYF
NA,few,TRBV7-2,TRBJ1-5,TGTGCCAGCAGCCCCACCGGGGAGAGGAATCAGCCCCAGCATTTT,CASSPTGERNQPQHF
NA,few,TRBV7-2,TRBJ1-1,TGTGCCAGCAGCTTAAGGGGACTCCTAGTGGACACTGAAGCTTTCTTT,CASSLRGLLVDTEAFF
NA,few,TRBV6-1,TRBJ1-1,TGTGCCAGCAGCGACAGAGGGTATACTGAAGCTTTCTTT,CASSDRGYTEAFF
TRBD1,NA,TRBV18,TRBJ2-3,TGTGCCAGCTCACCACCCCGACAGGGTCCCGTTGCAGATACGCAGTATTTT,CASSPPRQGPVADTQYF
TRBD2,few,TRBV4-1,TRBJ2-3,TGCGCCAGCAGCCAACGAAGCGGGGGCGCCCTGGATACGCAGTATTTT,CASSQRSGGALDTQYF
NA,many,TRBV7-9,TRBJ1-1,TGTGCCAGCAGCTTAGGGGGAGGGGTGAACACTGAAGCTTTCTTT,CASSLGGGVNTEAFF
NA,many,TRBV12-3/TRBV12-4,TRBJ1-5,TGTGCCAGCAGTTTCAGGGTTGATCAGCCCCAGCATTTT,CASSFRVDQPQHF
NA,few,TRBV18,TRBJ1-2,TGTGCCAGCTCACCGCGAGGGCCGCGAGCCTATGGCTACACCTTC,CASSPRGPRAYGYTF
TRBD1,many,TRBV27,TRBJ2-2,TGTGCCAGCAGTCTACTCGGACAGGTCACCGGGGAGCTGTTTTTT,CASSLLGQVTGELFF
NA,many,TRBV10-3,TRBJ2-5,TGTGCCATCAGTGAGCTAGCGTCAGAGACCCAGTACTTC,CAISELASETQYF
TRBD1,many,TRBV29-1,TRBJ2-7,TGCAGCGTGAGACGGTCGGGGACAGGGGGCGTCGAGCAGTACTTC,CSVRRSGTGGVEQYF
TRBD1,many,TRBV20-1,TRBJ1-5,TGCAGTGTCAGGACAGGGGGCGTTCAGCCCCAGCATTTT,CSVRTGGVQPQHF
NA,few,TRBV7-3,TRBJ2-1,TGTGCCAGCAGCTTGAAGATGTACAATGAGCAGTTCTTC,CASSLKMYNEQFF
TRBD2,few,TRBV7-2,TRBJ2-4,TGTGCCAGCAGCCCCACTTTGGAGCGGGGGGGGACTTGGGTTCAGTACTTC,CASSPTLERGGTWVQYF
TRBD1,few,TRBV4-2,TRBJ1-5,TGTGCCAGCAGCGAAGGGACAGTCCATCAGCCCCAGCATTTT,CASSEGTVHQPQHF
TRBD2,many,TRBV29-1,TRBJ2-1,TGCAGCGTTGAAGAGGGGTCGGCTAGCGGGGCCGATGAGCAGTTCTTC,CSVEEGSASGADEQFF
NA,NA,TRBV5-5,TRBJ2-5,TGTGCCAGCAGCTCAATGACGGTCCAAGAGACCCAGTACTTC,CASSSMTVQETQYF
NA,many,TRBV14,TRBJ2-1,TGTGCCAGCAGCCAAGAGTGGGGGGCCTACAATGAGCAGTTCTTC,CASSQEWGAYNEQFF
NA,NA,TRBV12-3/TRBV12-4,TRBJ1-4,TGTGCCAGCGGAGCCGGGGCCCTGGATGAAAAACTGTTTTTT,CASGAGALDEKLFF
NA,NA,TRBV4-3,TRBJ1-4,TGCGCCAGCAGCCAAGATCTAGGTTGGAACAGCTTGAGGGAAAAACTGTTTTTT,CASSQDLGWNSLREKLFF
TRBD1,many,TRBV5-1,TRBJ1-1,TGCGCCAGCAGCAATACAGGGGGCTACACTGAAGCTTTCTTT,CASSNTGGYTEAFF
NA,many,TRBV3-1,TRBJ2-5,TGTGCCAGCAGCCGCTTGCCGGGAGAGACCCAGTACTTC,CASSRLPGETQYF
NA,many,TRBV24-1,TRBJ2-1,TGTGCCACCAGTGATCTTAGGTATGAGCAGTTCTTC,CATSDLRYEQFF
NA,NA,TRBV12-3/TRBV12-4,TRBJ1-5,TGTGCCAGCAGTCAGCAATTCAATCAGCCCCAGCATTTT,CASSQQFNQPQHF
NA,few,TRBV28,TRBJ2-5,TGTGCCAGCAAGGGGAACCAAGAGACCCAGTACTTC,CASKGNQETQYF
TRBD1,many,TRBV7-9,TRBJ2-1,TGTGCCAGCAGCGCCACCGGGACAGGGGATGGGACCTTC,CASSATGTGDGTF
TRBD1,few,TRBV7-2,TRBJ1-1,TGTGCCAGCAGCAAAGGGACAGGGGGGGCCCAAATATTCGGCGCTTTCTTT,CASSKGTGGAQIFGAFF
TRBD2,NA,TRBV30,TRBJ2-2,TGTGCCTTGGACCCTAGCGGGGTCGGCGGGGAGCTGTTTTTT,CALDPSGVGGELFF
TRBD1,many,TRBV20-1,TRBJ1-1,TGCAGTGCTAGTGACAGGGGGGAAGCTTTCTTT,CSASDRGEAFF
TRBD1,NA,TRBV5-1,TRBJ2-5,TGCGCCAGCAGCTTGGGGGACAGAGCCCTAGAGACCCAGTACTTC,CASSLGDRALETQYF
NA,many,TRBV12-3/TRBV12-4,TRBJ2-5,TGTGCCAGCAGGACGGGAGAACAAGAGACCCAGTACTTC,CASRTGEQETQYF
TRBD1,few,TRBV4-1,TRBJ1-5,TGCGCCAGCAGCCAACCCGGACAGGGAGGGGGTCAGCCCCAGCATTTT,CASSQPGQGGGQPQHF
TRBD2,many,TRBV20-1,TRBJ2-3,TGCAGTGCTCCGAGCTTGGGGGAGCGGGGGACCACAGATACGCAGTATTTT,CSAPSLGERGTTDTQYF
TRBD2,many,TRBV30,TRBJ2-1,TGTGCCTGGAGCTCGGGGGGGCAGTTCTTC,CAWSSGGQFF
NA,NA,TRBV7-2,TRBJ1-1,TGTGCCAGCAGCGTCGGGGGATTTGGCACTGAAGCTTTCTTT,CASSVGGFGTEAFF
NA,NA,TRBV18,TRBJ1-1,TGTGCCAGCTCACCACGACAGCAGAACACTGAAGCTTTCTTT,CASSPRQQNTEAFF
NA,many,TRBV20-1,TRBJ1-1,TGCAGTGCTAGAGATGGGTTGACAATGAACACTGAAGCTTTCTTT,CSARDGLTMNTEAFF
NA,many,TRBV6-4,TRBJ1-4,TGTGCCAGCAGTGACACGGATGCAACTAATGAAAAACTGTTTTTT,CASSDTDATNEKLFF
TRBD2,few,TRBV3-1,TRBJ2-5,TGTGCCAGCAGCCAGAGGTCAGCGGGGGCGCAAGAGACCCAGTACTTC,CASSQRSAGAQETQYF
NA,many,TRBV6-5,TRBJ2-2,TGTGCCAGCAGTTACGGCGAAACCGGGGAGCTGTTTTTT,CASSYGETGELFF
NA,many,TRBV3-1,TRBJ2-4,TGTGCCAGCAGCCAACGGGACGGAGAAAACATTCAGTACTTC,CASSQRDGENIQYF
NA,many,TRBV7-9,TRBJ1-4,TGTGCCAGCAGCTTAGGGGGCTCTAATGAAAAACTGTTTTTT,CASSLGGSNEKLFF